This entry is about one TCR beta chain. Its specificity is unknown. This CDR3 is 15 amino acids long. Germline V gene data show CDR1 as SGHRS and CDR2 as YFSETQ. Germline trimming cut 1 base from V and 8 bases from J; bases unmatched to any gene: 8. These data are taken from a study of CD8+CD57+ T cells in acquired aplastic anemia. Study as a whole: Sorted CD4+ plus CD8+ cells gave DNA averaging 3.2 ug. The study, taken as a whole, reports: Around 29 shared CD8+ CDR3s appeared highly expressed within patients' immunodominant clones.

The patients chosen for sequencing had shown expansion of CD8+CD57+ cells (detected by flow cytometry). Profiling of TCR beta VDJ combinations and CDR3 sequences used genomic DNA as template. Via MiXCR, TCRdb re-called the reads, giving one row per CDR3 protein. The repertoire holds hundreds of thousands of distinct CDR3 sequences, roughly 59% seen once, with 1% to 1.5% in the top ten. V gene TRBV5-1 combines with J gene TRBJ1-2, with 10 bases that match TRBD1. The origin of this receptor is a human donor with aplastic anemia. Material for sequencing was sorted CD4+, CD8+, or CD8+CD57+ T cells (not recorded which) from PBMCs. The CDR3 here is CASSLTGTGEGGYTF. The CDR3 DNA reads as TGCGCCAGCAGCTTGACCGGGACAGGGGAGGGAGGCTACACCTTC.